This section outlines one TCR beta chain sequence together with its context. This record comes from a study of blood T cells in healthy people across ages. Together with a sample-barcoded 5' primer, a J-beta primer mix was included in a second PCR lasting roughly 6 to 12 cycles. TCRdb passed the 5' RACE reads through MiXCR, listing each CDR3 protein once. The table has 1.5 million to 2 million distinct CDR3 sequences, roughly 30% seen once. V dropped 10 bases and J dropped 6 bases, with 16 bases sitting between them. This CDR3 has 13 amino acids. The germline V gene encodes CDR1 ENHRY and CDR2 SYGVKD.

J is TRBJ1-5 and V is TRBV10-3; TRBD1 might be the D (5 bases). The specimen sequenced was blood. The TCR originated in a woman in her 30s in good health. This CDR3 is CATLRGVGQPQHF. CDR3 in DNA: TGTGCCACCTTACGAGGGGTTGGTCAGCCCCAGCATTTT.